This TCR beta chain appears in the sequencing data of a study of regulatory T cells in long-lasting Graves disease (dated by TCRdb to 2020 to 2023). Study-level background: Antithyroid drugs had been taken for less than 3 months by newly diagnosed Graves' disease patients. Patients with persistent Graves' disease were compared with patients with newly diagnosed Graves' disease using TCR sequencing and RNA sequencing of peripheral blood. The study was conducted in China and was registered as a clinical trial. TCR sequencing covered 13 persistent and around 20 newly diagnosed Graves' disease patients, around 35 samples in total.

Concerning this clonotype: What this receptor recognizes is not known. No much larger clonotype is one base removed from it; base qualities were not supplied.

What the work shows at the level of the full study, not this receptor alone: The authors noted that the small sample size was a limitation that may lower accuracy. TRBV28, TRBJ1-2 and TRBJ2-5 were preferentially used in persistent disease, while TRBV20-1 and TRBJ2-1 were favored in newly diagnosed disease. Because the primary lesion, thyroid tissue, could not be accessed, the study looked at peripheral blood alone. Compared with newly diagnosed patients, patients with persistent Graves' disease had lower TCR Shannon entropy and fewer highly expanded clones, which suggests clonal expansion. Sequencing and analysis were limited to the TCR beta chain. Persistent patients shared more public clonotypes among themselves (2,741) than newly diagnosed patients did (approximately 970).

V was cut back by 10 bases and J by 4 bases, leaving a gap of 14 bases between them. The germline V gene gives CDR1 as MNHEY and CDR2 as SVGEGT. The CDR3, from cysteine to phenylalanine, totals 13 residues. The sequence is cut down to CDR3 DNA, 39 bases in frame from base 1. Preparation of the library involved multiplex PCR. Sequencing relied on an Illumina HiSeq 4000. iRepertoire HTBI primers and Arm-PCR amplification of CDR3 regions were used to construct TCR beta libraries. Gel purification was performed on PCR products prior to sequencing. The paper's processing steps were these. Across samples, fewer than 70 TRBV and 13 to 15 TRBJ segments were identified and used for gene usage analysis of CDR3 amino acid clonotypes. Filtered high-quality paired reads were merged into contigs using COPE and FqMerger. BLAST was used to align contigs to IMGT TRBV, TRBD and TRBJ reference genes, with CDR3 defined following IMGT. Clonotypes above 0.1% frequency were classified as highly expanded clones. Shannon entropy served as the measure of repertoire diversity, while the Gini coefficient captured V-J evenness. A clonotype found in more than one individual was treated as public. The public reads were reanalyzed by TCRdb: fastp trimming at Q25, MiXCR alignment, in-frame beta chains only. Identical CDR3 protein sequences are pooled into one entry, listed with their most common genes and DNA. The V and J calls come from TCRdb's annotation, not from the publication. This sample holds a few hundred thousand distinct CDR3 sequences; around 15% were observed only once. The top ten hold roughly 18% of the sample.

The time point label, read with the paper, signifies: newly diagnosed GD, antithyroid drugs for less than 3 months. For both TCR sequencing and RNA sequencing, RNA was extracted from PBMCs using TRIzol. The diagnosis of Graves' disease followed American Thyroid Association guidelines. Patients for the study were recruited at an endocrinology department in Xi'an, China. From each patient, around 8.3 milliliters of peripheral blood was collected into an EDTA anticoagulant tube. Ficoll Paque Plus density gradient separation was used to isolate PBMCs, and no further T cell sorting was performed. RNA quality was checked with an Agilent 2100 Bioanalyzer and agarose gel, and concentration with a NanoDrop 2000. The data were also submitted as part of a second study, on T cells in Graves' hyperthyroidism and ophthalmopathy. Drawing on the second study: Graves' hyperthyroidism was defined as stable when no progression to ophthalmopathy occurred over 18 months of follow-up. Hyperthyroidism patients were aged 18 to 65 years and newly diagnosed, with disease duration of less than 2 months. Exclusion was applied to patients with uncontrolled infections, other autoimmune diseases, pregnancy or lactation. Diagnoses relied on clinical symptoms, serum thyroxine and TRAb, thyroid ultrasound and orbital computed tomography. The first round of RT-PCR for the TCR CDR3 was performed with the HTBI primer set and the Qiagen OneStep RT-PCR kit. Most expanded thyroid clonotypes (frequency above 0.001) were also detected in blood, suggesting blood repertoires may reflect thyroid immune responses. Ophthalmopathy was separated from stable hyperthyroidism by a 13 V-J signature model, with 85% to 90% sensitivity and 81% to 83% specificity obtained in cross-validation and 80%/75% obtained in testing. In validation, the model predicted progression to ophthalmopathy a median of around six months before onset, with about 67% sensitivity and roughly 79% specificity. To identify TCR V-J signatures that set the groups apart, the researchers used a discovery cohort of more than 95 patients, made up of approximately 43 with Graves' ophthalmopathy and 57 with stable Graves' hyperthyroidism. An independent validation cohort of 18 to 20 hyperthyroidism patients and roughly 16 patients who later progressed to ophthalmopathy tested prospective prediction of ophthalmopathy. The roughly 94 discovery patients were randomly split 7:3 into training and test sets. Thyroid tissue and blood T-cell repertoires from about six Graves' hyperthyroidism patients were also compared in the study. After sampling, hyperthyroidism patients received methimazole starting at 30 mg daily, and ophthalmopathy patients received high-dose intravenous methylprednisolone. Libraries were constructed in a second round of multiplex PCR, after which size selection and purification were carried out. Libraries were sequenced paired-end with 100 bp reads on an Illumina HiSeq2000. SOAPnuke was used to process the raw data, throwing out any read that contained adapters or uncalled bases, had a mean Phred below 15, or lacked an exact constant-primer or identifier match. COPE v1.2.5 was used to merge the high-quality paired reads, and each unique nucleotide sequence was defined as a clonotype. MiTCR v1.1 was used to align clonotypes to the IMGT TRBV, TRBD and TRBJ reference segments. Analysis was restricted to V-J combinations with a frequency above 0.0001, which covered approximately 99% of repertoires. The TCS score was defined as the ratio of F50 (clonal expansion) to E x V (chaos), calculated using BLOSUM62-based TCRdist between CDR3 peptides within each V-J. Welch's t-statistics and random forest reduced just over 500 V-J features to 13, which were used in a naive Bayes classifier (R e1071). Sample size was not statistically predetermined, and investigators were not blinded to group allocation. The paper describes TCR Vbeta CDR3 sequencing of some 130 peripheral blood samples, made up of under 50 ophthalmopathy patients, roughly 80 hyperthyroidism patients and 17 progressor patients.

The sequence was collected from a woman between 45 and 60 years old with Graves disease. Donor details come from another sample of the same person, matched by shared clones. The chain is assembled from TRBV6-2 or TRBV6-3 and TRBJ2-1, with TRBD1 as a weak D call on 6 bases. The source material was peripheral blood mononuclear cells (PBMCs), sampled at new diagnosis, from a patient treated with antithyroid drugs. The DNA reads as follows: TGTGCCACCCGCGTAGGGGGTTACAATGAGCAGTTCTTC. This encodes CATRVGGYNEQFF.